These 18 T cell receptor beta chains were sequenced from one sample in a study of yellow fever vaccine responses in identical twins. In TCRdb, the RT-PCR reads were re-called with MiXCR into one record per CDR3 protein. The data contain roughly 1,100 distinct CDR3 sequences, roughly 83% of them singletons. The sample consisted of T cells from blood (PBMCs), unsorted or a sorted subset (not recorded which), taken before or after yellow fever vaccination (not recorded which). The receptor set was obtained from a female donor who received the yellow fever vaccine.

V gene TRBV7-2 combines with J gene TRBJ2-5; D ambiguous. V shed 5 bases and J shed 4 bases, with 11 bases lying between them. This CDR3 spans 13 amino acids. The germline V gene has CDR1 SGHTA and CDR2 FQGNSA. In DNA, the CDR3 is TGTGCCAGCAGCCCCCAGCCCCGAGAGACCCAGTACTTC. Its translation is CASSPQPRETQYF.

V gene TRBV10-2 combines with J gene TRBJ2-2; 7 nucleotides agree with TRBD2. This CDR3 has 14 amino acids. From germline, CDR1 is WSHSY and CDR2 SAAADI. Trimming took 3 bases from V and 6 from J; bases not matched to a gene: 4. The CDR3 region has the DNA TGCGCCAGCAGTGAAGGGCTAGCGGCCGGGGAGCTGTTTTTT. This sequence encodes CASSEGLAAGELFF.

V usage is TRBV3-1 and J usage is TRBJ1-4; 9 positions agree with TRBD1. J lost 8 bases, V lost 3 bases, and 4 bases had no gene match. This CDR3 comprises 14 residues. Looked up from germline, CDR1 is LGHDT and CDR2 is YNNKEL (reference sequence). DNA for the CDR3: TGTGCCAGCAGCCAGCAGACAGGGGGAGAAAAACTGTTTTTT. Residues: CASSQQTGGEKLFF.

The chain uses TRBV18 and TRBJ1-2; the D gene is possibly TRBD1 (5 bases). This CDR3 spans 15 amino acids. V lost 3 bases and J lost 3, with 14 bases in between. Germline CDR1 is KGHSH and CDR2 is LQKENI. The CDR3 spells CASSPSLLGDYGYTF. CDR3 nucleotides: TGTGCCAGCTCACCTAGCCTTTTGGGGGACTATGGCTACACCTTC.

The rearrangement uses TRBV7-9 and TRBJ2-3; 11 bases line up with TRBD2. Germline V CDR1 and CDR2: SEHNR, FQNEAQ (reference sequence). This CDR3 region has 16 residues. Losses at the gene ends were 5 bases for V and 3 bases for J; bases not matched to a gene: 7. The chain's CDR3 is CASSLLAGGQTDTQYF. CDR3 nucleotides: TGTGCCAGCAGCCTCCTAGCGGGGGGCCAAACAGATACGCAGTATTTT.

The V call is TRBV30, the J call TRBJ1-4, with D tentatively TRBD1 (5 bases). Germline loops: CDR1 GTSNPN, CDR2 SVGIG (reference sequence). The CDR3 is 16 amino acids. V was trimmed by 3 bases and J by 8 bases, leaving 22 bases between them. The CDR3 protein is CAWRLGTTRVGEKLFF. DNA for the CDR3: TGTGCCTGGAGACTCGGGACCACGAGGGTAGGAGAAAAACTGTTTTTT.

The chain employs TRBV5-5 and TRBJ2-7; a weak D match, TRBD2 (6 bases). The germline gives CDR1 SGHKS, CDR2 YYEKEE (reference sequence). Trimming took off 7 bases at V and 4 bases at J, with 15 bases between the two ends. CDR3 length: 13 amino acids. CDR3 sequence reads: CASGRRERYEQYF. CDR3 coding DNA: TGTGCCAGCGGCCGCCGGGAGAGGTACGAGCAGTACTTC.

The CDR3 region has the DNA TGTGCCAGCAGCTTGAGACCCGGCGAGCAGTACGTC. This translates into CASSLRPGEQYV. The chain joins TRBV7-9 to TRBJ2-7, with D hard to call. V shed 3 bases and J shed 6 bases, with 9 bases lying between them. The CDR3 runs to 12 residues. Per germline, CDR1 SEHNR and CDR2 FQNEAQ (reference sequence).

The rearrangement joins TRBV4-3 to TRBJ1-5; 9 nucleotides align to TRBD1. Germline CDR1 reads LGHNA; CDR2 reads YSLEER. The trim removed 5 bases at V and 7 bases at J, leaving 9 bases unmatched. This CDR3 region has 15 residues. CDR3 bases: TGCGCCAGCAGCTCCGAGACAGGGGGTTTACAGCCCCAGCATTTT. This translates into CASSSETGGLQPQHF.

This clonotype has just a few counts. The chain couples TRBV10-1 to TRBJ2-1, with D perhaps TRBD2 (5 bases). Trimming stripped 8 bases from V and 6 bases from J, with 8 bases between. CDR3 length: 11 amino acids. Per the germline V gene, CDR1 is WNHNN and CDR2 is SYGVQD (reference sequence). In nucleotides, the CDR3 is TGCGCCAGCGGACGGGGCAATGAGCAGTTCTTC. This sequence encodes CASGRGNEQFF.

This clonotype showed up just once. The chain is built from TRBV13 and TRBJ2-3, with D perhaps being TRBD1 or TRBD2 (5 bases each). V lost 10 bases to trimming and J lost 5 bases, with 16 bases between them. The CDR3 runs to 13 residues. From germline, CDR1 is PRHDT and CDR2 FYEKMQ (reference sequence). As DNA, the CDR3 is TGTGCCACCCTGAATGGGGGTGGAGATACGCAGTATTTT. It translates to CATLNGGGDTQYF.

The rearrangement uses TRBV4-3 and TRBJ1-5; D not certain. The CDR3 length is 14 residues. CDR1 and CDR2 from the germline V gene are LGHNA and YSLEER. V lost 0 bases and J lost 7, with 10 bases in between. The CDR3 loop is CASSQDPVDQPQHF. The CDR3 DNA sequence: TGCGCCAGCAGCCAAGATCCAGTCGACCAGCCCCAGCATTTT.

V and J are TRBV11-3 and TRBJ2-5, with no clear D. This CDR3 region has 12 residues. Looked up from germline, CDR1 is SGHNT and CDR2 is YENEEA. V lost 3 bases and J lost 0, with 2 bases in between. CDR3 bases: TGTGCCAGCAGCTTGTACCAAGAGACCCAGTACTTC. Protein sequence: CASSLYQETQYF.

The J gene is TRBJ1-4, the V gene TRBV5-1, with 9 positions matching TRBD1. V shed 5 bases and J 8 bases; nucleotides not matched to a gene: 4. CDR3 length: 13 amino acids. The germline V gene encodes CDR1 SGHRS and CDR2 YFSETQ. The CDR3 DNA sequence: TGCGCCAGCAGAACAGGGGGCAGGGAAAAACTGTTTTTT. As protein: CASRTGGREKLFF.

The V and J genes are TRBV7-2 and TRBJ2-3; TRBD2 agrees at 8 bases. The length of the CDR3 is 14 residues. Germline V gene data show CDR1 as SGHTA and CDR2 as FQGNSA. J was trimmed by 11 bases and V by 5 bases; bases with no gene match: 12. CDR3 bases: TGTGCCAGCAGCGCCGCCCCTAGCGGGCCCGGGCAGTATTTT. Translation gives CASSAAPSGPGQYF.

V is TRBV29-1 and J is TRBJ2-3; 7 bases line up with TRBD2. V lost 7 bases and J lost 1; bases outside the gene matches: 8. Germline CDR1 SQVTM, CDR2 ANQGSEA. The CDR3 consists of 14 residues. Here the CDR3 reads CSALSGEGTDTQYF. The CDR3 DNA reads TGCAGCGCCCTCAGCGGGGAGGGCACAGATACGCAGTATTTT.

This chain links TRBV30 with TRBJ2-1; maybe TRBD2 (5 bases). The CDR3 is made up of 15 amino acids. The germline V gene encodes CDR1 GTSNPN and CDR2 SVGIG (reference sequence). V shed 3 bases and J shed 1 base, with 13 bases lying between them. The CDR3 bases are TGTGCCTGGAGGGTCCGGGATTTTTCCTACAATGAGCAGTTCTTC. Its protein product is CAWRVRDFSYNEQFF.

This clonotype has just a few counts. This chain uses TRBV11-3 with TRBJ2-2, with D unresolved. The CDR3 contains 14 residues. Germline CDR1 and CDR2: SGHNT and YENEEA. The V end was cut by 5 bases, the J end by 4 bases, with 11 bases between. CDR3 coding DNA: TGTGCCAGCAGCCCCCAGAGGATCACCGGGGAGCTGTTTTTT. Protein: CASSPQRITGELFF.